The rows below give T cell receptor beta chains drawn from one sample of a study of CD8 T cells in ankylosing spondylitis. TCRdb reanalysed the 5' RACE reads using MiXCR and keeps one entry per CDR3 protein. This table has 200,000 or so distinct CDR3 sequences, 18% appearing once. Sequenced sample: blood, either unsorted or a sorted T cell fraction (not recorded which). The receptors were gathered from a male donor aged 5-29 years with ankylosing spondylitis or in good health (not recorded which). CDR3s include the opening cysteine and the closing phenylalanine or tryptophan. Each record gives: clone size, D gene, J gene, V gene, CDR3 protein, CDR3 DNA. D genes are given only for firm matches. A clone size is listed for some rows: how often the clone was seen (once, few, many), or a class if it is expanded.

abundance: many
d_gene: TRBD2
j_gene: TRBJ2-5
v_gene: TRBV12-3/TRBV12-4
CDR3aa: CASSFGTSGIQETQYF
CDR3nt: TGTGCCAGCAGTTTCGGGACTAGCGGTATCCAAGAGACCCAGTACTTC

abundance: many
d_gene: -
j_gene: TRBJ2-1
v_gene: TRBV14
CDR3aa: CASALSGIYNEQFF
CDR3nt: TGTGCCAGCGCACTTAGCGGAATCTACAATGAGCAGTTCTTC

abundance: many
d_gene: -
j_gene: TRBJ1-6
v_gene: TRBV27
CDR3aa: CASSFEPASYNSPLHF
CDR3nt: TGTGCCAGCAGTTTTGAGCCAGCCTCCTATAATTCACCCCTCCACTTT

abundance: many
d_gene: TRBD2
j_gene: TRBJ2-1
v_gene: TRBV7-2
CDR3aa: CASSLVLADNEQFF
CDR3nt: TGTGCCAGCAGCTTAGTTCTAGCGGACAATGAGCAGTTCTTC

abundance: many
d_gene: TRBD2
j_gene: TRBJ2-1
v_gene: TRBV7-2
CDR3aa: CASSRSRLAGVNEQFF
CDR3nt: TGTGCCAGCAGCCGAAGTCGACTAGCGGGAGTCAATGAGCAGTTCTTC

abundance: many
d_gene: TRBD1
j_gene: TRBJ2-7
v_gene: TRBV20-1
CDR3aa: CSAEWTGFAEQYF
CDR3nt: TGCAGTGCTGAGTGGACAGGGTTTGCCGAGCAGTACTTC

abundance: many
d_gene: TRBD2
j_gene: TRBJ2-3
v_gene: TRBV20-1
CDR3aa: CSARLAGSTDTQYF
CDR3nt: TGCAGTGCTCGACTAGCGGGGAGCACAGATACGCAGTATTTT

abundance: few
d_gene: TRBD1
j_gene: TRBJ2-7
v_gene: TRBV29-1
CDR3aa: CSVEVVWTGGYEQYF
CDR3nt: TGCAGCGTGGAAGTTGTCTGGACAGGGGGATACGAGCAGTACTTC

abundance: many
d_gene: TRBD2
j_gene: TRBJ2-3
v_gene: TRBV6-6
CDR3aa: CASSRMTSGTTKDTQYF
CDR3nt: TGTGCCAGCAGCCGAATGACTAGCGGGACGACGAAAGATACGCAGTATTTT

abundance: many
d_gene: -
j_gene: TRBJ2-2
v_gene: TRBV12-3/TRBV12-4
CDR3aa: CASILELAPNTGELFF
CDR3nt: TGTGCCAGCATCCTGGAACTAGCCCCGAACACCGGGGAGCTGTTTTTT

abundance: many
d_gene: -
j_gene: TRBJ1-2
v_gene: TRBV6-5
CDR3aa: CASSQTVLYGYTF
CDR3nt: TGTGCCAGCAGTCAGACAGTTCTCTATGGCTACACCTTC

abundance: many
d_gene: -
j_gene: TRBJ2-1
v_gene: TRBV28
CDR3aa: CASSLPSVGAGEQFF
CDR3nt: TGTGCCAGCAGTTTACCCTCCGTCGGGGCGGGTGAGCAGTTCTTC

abundance: many
d_gene: -
j_gene: TRBJ2-1
v_gene: TRBV7-2
CDR3aa: CASSFPAGRQFF
CDR3nt: TGTGCCAGCAGCTTCCCCGCGGGCCGGCAGTTCTTC

abundance: few
d_gene: TRBD1
j_gene: TRBJ2-4
v_gene: TRBV14
CDR3aa: CASSQGRDRGRWIQYF
CDR3nt: TGTGCCAGCAGCCAAGGCCGGGACAGGGGTCGGTGGATTCAGTACTTC

abundance: many
d_gene: -
j_gene: TRBJ2-7
v_gene: TRBV30
CDR3aa: CAWSGGSYEQYF
CDR3nt: TGTGCCTGGAGTGGTGGGAGCTACGAGCAGTACTTC

abundance: many
d_gene: -
j_gene: TRBJ2-1
v_gene: TRBV12-3/TRBV12-4
CDR3aa: CASSTSGLPVNEQFF
CDR3nt: TGTGCCAGCAGCACCTCAGGACTGCCCGTCAATGAGCAGTTCTTC

abundance: many
d_gene: -
j_gene: TRBJ1-1
v_gene: TRBV20-1
CDR3aa: CSARPQVQTEAFF
CDR3nt: TGCAGTGCTAGACCTCAGGTTCAGACTGAAGCTTTCTTT

abundance: many
d_gene: -
j_gene: TRBJ2-1
v_gene: TRBV27
CDR3aa: CASSFSTATYNEQFF
CDR3nt: TGTGCCAGCAGTTTCAGTACGGCGACCTACAATGAGCAGTTCTTC

abundance: -
d_gene: -
j_gene: TRBJ1-1
v_gene: TRBV6-5
CDR3aa: CASKRGTEAFF
CDR3nt: TGTGCCAGCAAACGGGGCACTGAAGCTTTCTTT

abundance: few
d_gene: -
j_gene: TRBJ2-1
v_gene: TRBV7-6
CDR3aa: CASSLAYKGGVDNEQFF
CDR3nt: TGTGCCAGCAGCTTAGCGTATAAAGGCGGGGTTGACAATGAGCAGTTCTTC

abundance: many
d_gene: -
j_gene: TRBJ1-5
v_gene: TRBV18
CDR3aa: CASSPQGRIQPQHF
CDR3nt: TGTGCCAGCTCACCCCAGGGTCGAATACAGCCCCAGCATTTT

abundance: many
d_gene: TRBD2
j_gene: TRBJ2-5
v_gene: TRBV29-1
CDR3aa: CSVGGLAGEGTQYF
CDR3nt: TGCAGCGTGGGTGGACTAGCGGGAGAGGGGACCCAGTACTTC

abundance: many
d_gene: -
j_gene: TRBJ1-4
v_gene: TRBV5-1
CDR3aa: CASSKRQKTTNEKLFF
CDR3nt: TGCGCCAGCAGCAAGAGACAGAAGACAACTAATGAAAAACTGTTTTTT

abundance: many
d_gene: -
j_gene: TRBJ2-1
v_gene: TRBV25-1
CDR3aa: CASSEYGLSSYNEQFF
CDR3nt: TGTGCCAGCAGTGAATACGGACTTAGCTCCTACAATGAGCAGTTCTTC

abundance: many
d_gene: -
j_gene: TRBJ2-3
v_gene: TRBV24-1
CDR3aa: CATSDSGVADTQYF
CDR3nt: TGTGCCACCAGTGATTCAGGGGTAGCAGATACGCAGTATTTT

abundance: many
d_gene: TRBD2
j_gene: TRBJ2-1
v_gene: TRBV7-9
CDR3aa: CASSLGGLAGHGNEQFF
CDR3nt: TGTGCCAGCAGCTTAGGGGGACTAGCGGGACACGGCAATGAGCAGTTCTTC

abundance: many
d_gene: TRBD2
j_gene: TRBJ2-1
v_gene: TRBV24-1
CDR3aa: CATSPSAGEGGSYNEQFF
CDR3nt: TGTGCCACCAGTCCCTCCGCGGGAGAAGGAGGTTCCTACAATGAGCAGTTCTTC

abundance: many
d_gene: TRBD2
j_gene: TRBJ2-1
v_gene: TRBV20-1
CDR3aa: CSARARAGDYNEQFF
CDR3nt: TGCAGTGCTAGAGCCAGAGCGGGGGACTACAATGAGCAGTTCTTC

abundance: many
d_gene: TRBD2
j_gene: TRBJ2-1
v_gene: TRBV29-1
CDR3aa: CSVEGTSGSRHEQFF
CDR3nt: TGCAGCGTTGAAGGGACTAGCGGGAGTCGGCATGAGCAGTTCTTC

abundance: many
d_gene: -
j_gene: TRBJ2-1
v_gene: TRBV6-4
CDR3aa: CASSDKAYNEQFF
CDR3nt: TGTGCCAGCAGTGACAAGGCCTACAATGAGCAGTTCTTC

abundance: -
d_gene: -
j_gene: TRBJ1-1
v_gene: TRBV11-1
CDR3aa: CASSPTQDTEAFF
CDR3nt: TGTGCCAGCAGCCCGACCCAGGACACTGAAGCTTTCTTT

abundance: -
d_gene: -
j_gene: TRBJ2-1
v_gene: TRBV28
CDR3aa: CASSYTPKQFF
CDR3nt: TGTGCCAGCAGTTACACCCCAAAGCAGTTCTTC

abundance: many
d_gene: TRBD2
j_gene: TRBJ2-7
v_gene: TRBV12-3/TRBV12-4
CDR3aa: CASSGTSEVYEQYF
CDR3nt: TGTGCCAGCAGTGGGACTAGCGAGGTCTACGAGCAGTACTTC

abundance: -
d_gene: -
j_gene: TRBJ2-1
v_gene: TRBV29-1
CDR3aa: CSVDLVRNEQFF
CDR3nt: TGCAGCGTGGACCTAGTCCGAAATGAGCAGTTCTTC

abundance: many
d_gene: -
j_gene: TRBJ2-3
v_gene: TRBV24-1
CDR3aa: CATQGPDTDTQYF
CDR3nt: TGTGCCACTCAGGGCCCCGACACAGATACGCAGTATTTT

abundance: many
d_gene: -
j_gene: TRBJ2-3
v_gene: TRBV11-2
CDR3aa: CATNPQTPGITDTQYF
CDR3nt: TGTGCCACAAACCCGCAGACACCCGGGATTACAGATACGCAGTATTTT

abundance: many
d_gene: TRBD2
j_gene: TRBJ2-3
v_gene: TRBV4-1
CDR3aa: CASSQGGGRTRDYTQYF
CDR3nt: TGCGCCAGCAGCCAAGGTGGTGGAAGGACTAGGGATTATACGCAGTATTTT

abundance: many
d_gene: TRBD1
j_gene: TRBJ2-2
v_gene: TRBV6-4
CDR3aa: CASSDGTGGTGELFF
CDR3nt: TGTGCCAGCAGTGACGGGACAGGGGGCACCGGGGAGCTGTTTTTT

abundance: few
d_gene: -
j_gene: TRBJ2-5
v_gene: TRBV29-1
CDR3aa: CSVQGGPETQYF
CDR3nt: TGCAGCGTCCAAGGGGGGCCGGAGACCCAGTACTTC

abundance: many
d_gene: TRBD1
j_gene: TRBJ2-1
v_gene: TRBV5-6
CDR3aa: CASSPGQGRYNEQFF
CDR3nt: TGTGCCAGCAGCCCAGGACAGGGTCGCTACAATGAGCAGTTCTTC

abundance: many
d_gene: -
j_gene: TRBJ1-2
v_gene: TRBV30
CDR3aa: CAWSSLGRKIGYTF
CDR3nt: TGTGCCTGGAGTTCGTTAGGACGGAAAATTGGCTACACCTTC